Sequencing of this TCR beta chain was carried out in a study of T cell responses to AZD1222 COVID-19 vaccine. As for the study in general: Doses given second, at about 4 or about 12 weeks, were pooled.

General study points: There were mostly white British donors and more females than males, and clonal diversity was possibly underestimated. Spike-specific TCR repertoires showed rising breadth and depth after two AZD1222 doses. Seropositive at baseline were only 5 or 6 AZD1222 recipients.

Assay: immunoSEQ multiplex PCR; the TCRdb copy retains only in-frame clones and omits some. The data show 200,000 or so clones, around 88% seen once. Note on this clone: Antigen unknown.

Material: peripheral blood, obtained on day 0 of AZD1222 vaccination. The receptor's source is an adult in good health.

In DNA form, the CDR3 reads TGTGCCAGCAGTCGTAGCGGCTCCCCCTACAATGAGCAGTTCTTC. Its protein is CASSRSGSPYNEQFF. The chain is built from TRBV11-3 and TRBJ2-1; D perhaps matches TRBD2 (6 bases). V lost 6 bases and J 2 bases, leaving 14 bases between the germline ends. Germline V CDR1 and CDR2: SGHNT, YENEEA. CDR3 length: 15 residues.